A selection of T cell receptor beta chains follows, all from one sample in a study of neoadjuvant anti-PD-1 for oral cavity cancer. Assay used: immunoSEQ multiplex PCR; TCRdb lists only in-frame clones, some missing. The top ten clones hold about a sixth of a sample with around 25,000 clones, 25% to 30% of them seen once. The specimen comprised tumor tissue, sampled after nivolumab (anti-PD-1) treatment. Every receptor here comes from a person between 40 and 79 years old with oral cavity squamous cell carcinoma. CDR3s leave out the opening cysteine and the closing phenylalanine or tryptophan. A D gene is named only where the DNA matches it firmly.

TRBJ2-5 | TRBV29-1 | . | SVDSNGPQY
TRBJ1-1 | TRBV7-6 | . | ASRQDSNTEAF
TRBJ2-5 | TRBV10-2 | . | ASSEQGRETQY
TRBJ2-2 | TRBV21-1 | . | ASYAVGELF
TRBJ2-7 | TRBV7-8 | TRBD2 | ASSPVGAGGRKEQY
TRBJ1-1 | TRBV6-6 | . | ASSFRSGTGNTEAF
TRBJ1-5 | TRBV18 | TRBD1 | ASSLGQGDNQPQH
TRBJ2-2 | TRBV27 | . | ASSGGRELLNTGELF
TRBJ1-4 | TRBV5-1 | . | ASSLGFTNEKLF
TRBJ1-2 | TRBV4-2 | . | ASSLKRARDYGYT
TRBJ1-1 | TRBV5-4 | . | ASNPLGRLNTEAF
TRBJ2-3 | TRBV2 | . | ASNRDSLGTDTQY
TRBJ1-1 | TRBV29-1 | . | SVESSGTEAF
TRBJ2-1 | TRBV5-4 | . | ASSFDNEQF
TRBJ1-4 | TRBV7-2 | . | ASSAQGFSTNEKLF
TRBJ1-2 | TRBV30 | . | AWTAGGYGYT
TRBJ2-1 | TRBV7-9 | . | ASSLGGGELKQF
TRBJ2-5 | TRBV6-1 | . | ASSEMVAGETQY
TRBJ1-1 | TRBV9 | TRBD1 | ASSGDRVQGGMNTEAF